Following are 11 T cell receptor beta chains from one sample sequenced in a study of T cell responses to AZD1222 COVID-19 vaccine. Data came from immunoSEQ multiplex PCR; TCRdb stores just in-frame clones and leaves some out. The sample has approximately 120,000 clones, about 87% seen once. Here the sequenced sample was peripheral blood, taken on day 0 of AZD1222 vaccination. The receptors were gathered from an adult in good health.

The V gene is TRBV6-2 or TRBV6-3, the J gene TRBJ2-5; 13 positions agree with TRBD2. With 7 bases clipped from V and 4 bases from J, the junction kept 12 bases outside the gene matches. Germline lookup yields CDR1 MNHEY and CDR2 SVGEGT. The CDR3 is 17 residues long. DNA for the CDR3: TGTGCCAGCACCCCCTTAGGACTAGCGGGAGAGAGAGAGACCCAGTACTTC. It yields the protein CASTPLGLAGERETQYF.

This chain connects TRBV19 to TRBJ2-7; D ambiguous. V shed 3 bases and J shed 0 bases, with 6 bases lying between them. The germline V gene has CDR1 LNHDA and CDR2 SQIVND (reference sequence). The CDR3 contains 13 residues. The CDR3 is CASSIGSSYEQYF. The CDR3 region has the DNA TGTGCCAGTAGTATCGGCAGCTCCTACGAGCAGTACTTC.

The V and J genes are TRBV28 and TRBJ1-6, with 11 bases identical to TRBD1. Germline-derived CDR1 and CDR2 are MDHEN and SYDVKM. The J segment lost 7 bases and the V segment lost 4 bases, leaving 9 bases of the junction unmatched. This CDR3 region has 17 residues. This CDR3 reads CASSSLDRGRGNSPLHF. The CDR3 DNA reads TGTGCCAGCAGTTCCCTGGACAGGGGGCGCGGGAATTCACCCCTCCACTTT. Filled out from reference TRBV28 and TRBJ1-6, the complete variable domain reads DVKVTQSSRYLVKRTGEKVFLECVQDMDHENMFWYRQDPGLGLRLIYFSYDVKMKEKGDIPEGYSVSREKKERFSLILESASTNQTSMYLCASSSLDRGRGNSPLHFGNGTRLTVT.

The CDR3 DNA reads as TGCAGCGTTGTCGGTATGAACACTGAAGCTTTCTTT. Its translation is CSVVGMNTEAFF. This chain uses TRBV29-1 with TRBJ1-1; D is unresolved. Trimming took 4 bases from V and 0 from J, leaving 6 bases between them. Germline assignment: CDR1 SQVTM and CDR2 ANQGSEA. The length of the CDR3 is 12 residues.

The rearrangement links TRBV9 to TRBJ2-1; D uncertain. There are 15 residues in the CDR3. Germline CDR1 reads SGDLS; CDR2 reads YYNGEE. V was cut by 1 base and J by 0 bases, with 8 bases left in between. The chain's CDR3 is CASSVWAYSYNEQFF. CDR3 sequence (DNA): TGTGCCAGCAGCGTATGGGCTTACTCCTACAATGAGCAGTTCTTC.

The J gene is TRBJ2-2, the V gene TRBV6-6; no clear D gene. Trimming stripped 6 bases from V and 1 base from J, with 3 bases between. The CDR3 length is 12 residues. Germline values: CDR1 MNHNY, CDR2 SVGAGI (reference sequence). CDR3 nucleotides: TGTGCCAGCAGCCTGAACACCGGGGAGCTGTTTTTT. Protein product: CASSLNTGELFF.

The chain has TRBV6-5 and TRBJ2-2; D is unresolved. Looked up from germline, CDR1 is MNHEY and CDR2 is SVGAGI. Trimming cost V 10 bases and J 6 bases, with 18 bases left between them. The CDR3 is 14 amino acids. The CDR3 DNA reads TGTGCCATCTCTTCGGCCGCCCCCGCCGGGGAGCTGTTTTTT. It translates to CAISSAAPAGELFF.

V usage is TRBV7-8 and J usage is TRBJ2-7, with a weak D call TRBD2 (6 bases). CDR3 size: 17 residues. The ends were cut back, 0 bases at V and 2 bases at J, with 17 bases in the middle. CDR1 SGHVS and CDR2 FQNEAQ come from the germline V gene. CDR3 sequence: CASSLASSGTRPYEQYF. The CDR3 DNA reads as TGTGCCAGCAGCTTAGCATCGTCGGGGACTCGACCCTACGAGCAGTACTTC.

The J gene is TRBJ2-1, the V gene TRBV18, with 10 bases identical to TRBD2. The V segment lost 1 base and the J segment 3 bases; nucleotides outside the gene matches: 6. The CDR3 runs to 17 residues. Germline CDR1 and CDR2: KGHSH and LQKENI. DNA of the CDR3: TGTGCCAGCTCACCACTCGCGGTAGCGGGAGGCTACAATGAGCAGTTCTTC. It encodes CASSPLAVAGGYNEQFF.

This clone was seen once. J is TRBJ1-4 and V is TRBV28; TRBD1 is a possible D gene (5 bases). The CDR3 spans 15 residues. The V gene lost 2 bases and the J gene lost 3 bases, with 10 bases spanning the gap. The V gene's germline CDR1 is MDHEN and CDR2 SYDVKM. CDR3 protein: CASSLVGLANEKLFF. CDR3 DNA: TGTGCCAGCAGTTTAGTGGGGCTTGCTAATGAAAAACTGTTTTTT.

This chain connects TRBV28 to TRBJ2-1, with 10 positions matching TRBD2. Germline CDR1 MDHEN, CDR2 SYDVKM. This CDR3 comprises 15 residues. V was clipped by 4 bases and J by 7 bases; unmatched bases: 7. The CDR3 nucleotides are TGTGCCAGCAGTTCCCCTAGCGGGAGAGGAAATGAGCAGTTCTTC. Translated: CASSSPSGRGNEQFF.